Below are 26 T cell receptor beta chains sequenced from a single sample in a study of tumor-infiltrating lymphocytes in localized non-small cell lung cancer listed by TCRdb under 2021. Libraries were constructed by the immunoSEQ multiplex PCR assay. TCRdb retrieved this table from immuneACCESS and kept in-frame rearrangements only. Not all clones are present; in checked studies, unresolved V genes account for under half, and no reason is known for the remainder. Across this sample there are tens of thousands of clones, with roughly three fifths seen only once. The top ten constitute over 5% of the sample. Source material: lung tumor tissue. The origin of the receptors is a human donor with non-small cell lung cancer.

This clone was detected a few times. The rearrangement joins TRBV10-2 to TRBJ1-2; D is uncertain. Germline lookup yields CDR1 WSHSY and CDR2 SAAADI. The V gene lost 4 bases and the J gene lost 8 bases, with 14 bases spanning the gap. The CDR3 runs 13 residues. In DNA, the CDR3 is TGCGCCAGCAGTGTGGAACCCCTGGGCGGCTACACCTTC. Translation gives CASSVEPLGGYTF.

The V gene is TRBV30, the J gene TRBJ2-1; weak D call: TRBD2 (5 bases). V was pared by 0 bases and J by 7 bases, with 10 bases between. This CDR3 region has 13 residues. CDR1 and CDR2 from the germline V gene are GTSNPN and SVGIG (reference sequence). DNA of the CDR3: TGTGCCTGGAGTGTACTAGGTGGTAATGAGCAGTTCTTC. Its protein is CAWSVLGGNEQFF.

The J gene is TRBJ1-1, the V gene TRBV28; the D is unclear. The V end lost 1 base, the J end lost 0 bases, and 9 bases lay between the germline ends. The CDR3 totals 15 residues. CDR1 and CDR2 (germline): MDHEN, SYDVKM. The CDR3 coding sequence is TGTGCCAGCAGTTTATCGTCAGCCATGAACACTGAAGCTTTCTTT. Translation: CASSLSSAMNTEAFF.

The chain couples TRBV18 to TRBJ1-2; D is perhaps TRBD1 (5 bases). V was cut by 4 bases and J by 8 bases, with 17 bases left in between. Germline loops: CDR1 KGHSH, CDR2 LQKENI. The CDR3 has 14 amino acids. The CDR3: CASSRERGFGGYTF. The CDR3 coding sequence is TGTGCCAGCTCACGAGAAAGGGGCTTCGGCGGCTACACCTTC.

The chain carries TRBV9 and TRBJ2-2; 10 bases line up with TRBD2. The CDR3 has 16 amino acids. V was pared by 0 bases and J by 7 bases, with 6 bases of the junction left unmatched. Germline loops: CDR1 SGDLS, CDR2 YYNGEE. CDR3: CASSVAASGRFGELFF. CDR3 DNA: TGTGCCAGCAGCGTAGCGGCTAGCGGGAGATTCGGGGAGCTGTTTTTT.

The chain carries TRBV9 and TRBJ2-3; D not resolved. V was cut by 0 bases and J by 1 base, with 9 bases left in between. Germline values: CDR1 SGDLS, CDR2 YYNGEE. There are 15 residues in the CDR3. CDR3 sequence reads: CASSVEGYRTDTQYF. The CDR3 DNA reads TGTGCCAGCAGCGTAGAAGGATATCGCACAGATACGCAGTATTTT.

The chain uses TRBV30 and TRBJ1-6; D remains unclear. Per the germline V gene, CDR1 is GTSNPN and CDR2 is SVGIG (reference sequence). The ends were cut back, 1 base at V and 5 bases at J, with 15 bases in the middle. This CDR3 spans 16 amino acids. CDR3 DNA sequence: TGTGCCTGGAGTGGCCGAATGATACTTAATAATTCACCCCTCCACTTT. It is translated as CAWSGRMILNNSPLHF.

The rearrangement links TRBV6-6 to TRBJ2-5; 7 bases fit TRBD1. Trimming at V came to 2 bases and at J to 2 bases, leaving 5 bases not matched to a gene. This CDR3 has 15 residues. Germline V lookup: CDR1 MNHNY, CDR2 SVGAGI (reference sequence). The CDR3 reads CASSYTGTEQETQYF. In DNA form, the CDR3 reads TGTGCCAGCAGTTACACCGGGACAGAACAAGAGACCCAGTACTTC.

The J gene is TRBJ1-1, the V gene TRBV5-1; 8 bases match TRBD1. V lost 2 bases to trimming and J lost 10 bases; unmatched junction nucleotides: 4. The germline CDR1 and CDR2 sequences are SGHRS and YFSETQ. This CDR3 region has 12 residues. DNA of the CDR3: TGCGCCAGCAGCTTACAGGGGGAGGTAGCTTTCTTT. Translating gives CASSLQGEVAFF. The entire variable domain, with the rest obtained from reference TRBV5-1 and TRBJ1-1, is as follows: KAGVTQTPRYLIKTRGQQVTLSCSPISGHRSVSWYQQTPGQGLQFLFEYFSETQRNKGNFPGRFSGRQFSNSRSEMNVSTLELGDSALYLCASSLQGEVAFFGQGTRLTVV.

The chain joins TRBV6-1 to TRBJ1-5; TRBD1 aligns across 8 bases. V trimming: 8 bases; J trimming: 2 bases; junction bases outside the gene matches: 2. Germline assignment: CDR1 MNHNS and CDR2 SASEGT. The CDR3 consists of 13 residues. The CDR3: CASLGQGNQPQHF. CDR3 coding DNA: TGTGCCAGCCTGGGACAGGGCAATCAGCCCCAGCATTTT.

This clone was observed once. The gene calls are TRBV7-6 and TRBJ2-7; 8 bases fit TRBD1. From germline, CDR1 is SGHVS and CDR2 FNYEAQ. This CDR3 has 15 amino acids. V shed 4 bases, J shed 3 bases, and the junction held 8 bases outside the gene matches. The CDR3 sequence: CASSSQGQGDYEQYF. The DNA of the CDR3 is TGTGCCAGCAGCTCGCAAGGACAGGGAGACTACGAGCAGTACTTC.

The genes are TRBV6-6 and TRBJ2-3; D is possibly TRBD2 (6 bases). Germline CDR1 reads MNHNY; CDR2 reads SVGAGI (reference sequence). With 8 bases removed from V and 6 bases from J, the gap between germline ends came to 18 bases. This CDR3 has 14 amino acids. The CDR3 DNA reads TGTGCCAGCGGGACTTCGGCGCTTGGGGATACGCAGTATTTT. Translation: CASGTSALGDTQYF.

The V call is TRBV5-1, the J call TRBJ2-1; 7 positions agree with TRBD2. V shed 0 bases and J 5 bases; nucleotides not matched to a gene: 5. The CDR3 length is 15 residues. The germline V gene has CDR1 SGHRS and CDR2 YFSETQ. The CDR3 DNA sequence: TGCGCCAGCAGCTTGGCTAGCGGAATCAACAATGAGCAGTTCTTC. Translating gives CASSLASGINNEQFF.

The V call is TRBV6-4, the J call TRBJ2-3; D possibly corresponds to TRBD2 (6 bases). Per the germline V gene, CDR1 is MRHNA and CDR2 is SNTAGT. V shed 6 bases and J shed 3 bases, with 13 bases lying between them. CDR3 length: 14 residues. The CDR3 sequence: CASRAQAGTDTQYF. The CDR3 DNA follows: TGTGCCAGCAGAGCCCAGGCGGGGACAGATACGCAGTATTTT.

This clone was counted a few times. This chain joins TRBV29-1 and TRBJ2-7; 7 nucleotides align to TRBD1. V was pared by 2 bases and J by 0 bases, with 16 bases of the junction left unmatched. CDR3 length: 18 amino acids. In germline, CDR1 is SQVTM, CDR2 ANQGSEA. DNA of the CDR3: TGCAGCGTTGAATTGGTAGAGACAGGGACCCTCCTCTCCTACGAGCAGTACTTC. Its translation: CSVELVETGTLLSYEQYF.

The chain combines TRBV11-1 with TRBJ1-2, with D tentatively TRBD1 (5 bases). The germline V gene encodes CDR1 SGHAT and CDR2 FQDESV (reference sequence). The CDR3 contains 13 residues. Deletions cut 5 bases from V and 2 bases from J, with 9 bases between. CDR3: CASSRQLNYGYTF. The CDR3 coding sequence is TGTGCCAGCAGCCGACAGCTAAACTATGGCTACACCTTC.

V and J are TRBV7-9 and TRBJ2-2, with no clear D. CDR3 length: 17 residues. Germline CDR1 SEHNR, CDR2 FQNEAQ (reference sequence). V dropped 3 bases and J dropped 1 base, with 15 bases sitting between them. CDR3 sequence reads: CASSLRSGRRNTGELFF. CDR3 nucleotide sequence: TGTGCCAGCAGCTTGCGGTCTGGACGGCGGAACACCGGGGAGCTGTTTTTT.

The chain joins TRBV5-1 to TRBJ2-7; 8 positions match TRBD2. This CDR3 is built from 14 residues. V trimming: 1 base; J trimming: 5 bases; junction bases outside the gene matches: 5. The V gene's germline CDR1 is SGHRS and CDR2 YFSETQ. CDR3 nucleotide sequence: TGCGCCAGCAGCTTGTCGGGGGGGACCCACGAGCAGTACTTC. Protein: CASSLSGGTHEQYF.

CDR3 sequence (DNA): TGTGCCAGCAGTGAAGCCGGGACAGCCCCCTACGAGCAGTACTTC. As protein: CASSEAGTAPYEQYF. The V and J genes are TRBV2 and TRBJ2-7; 7 nucleotides align to TRBD1. Trimming took 0 bases from V and 2 from J; bases not matched to a gene: 4. CDR1 SNHLY and CDR2 FYNNEI come from the germline V gene. The CDR3 sequence is 15 residues long.

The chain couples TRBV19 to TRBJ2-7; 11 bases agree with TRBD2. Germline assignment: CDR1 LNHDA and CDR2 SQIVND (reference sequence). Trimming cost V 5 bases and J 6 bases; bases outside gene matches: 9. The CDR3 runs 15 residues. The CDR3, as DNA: TGTGCCAGTAGTGCTACTAGCGGGAGTTTGTCCGAGCAGTACTTC. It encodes CASSATSGSLSEQYF.

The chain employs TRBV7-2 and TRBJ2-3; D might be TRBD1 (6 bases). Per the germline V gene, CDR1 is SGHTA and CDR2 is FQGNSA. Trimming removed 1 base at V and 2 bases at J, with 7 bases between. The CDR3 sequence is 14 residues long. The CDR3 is CASSLDRVTDTQYF. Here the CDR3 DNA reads TGTGCCAGCAGCTTAGACAGGGTCACAGATACGCAGTATTTT.

The DNA for the CDR3 is TGTGCCAGCAGCTTAGGGGGTACCCCCCAAGAGACCCAGTACTTC. It yields the protein CASSLGGTPQETQYF. This chain joins TRBV7-8 and TRBJ2-5; D gene uncertain. The CDR3 covers 15 residues. V was shortened by 1 base and J by 1 base, with 10 bases between the two germline ends. Looked up from germline, CDR1 is SGHVS and CDR2 is FQNEAQ.

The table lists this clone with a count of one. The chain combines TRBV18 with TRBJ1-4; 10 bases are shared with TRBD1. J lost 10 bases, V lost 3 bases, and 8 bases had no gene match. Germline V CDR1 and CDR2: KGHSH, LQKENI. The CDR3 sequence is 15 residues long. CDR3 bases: TGTGCCAGCTCACCTTTAACTGGACAGGGGGGAAAACTGTTTTTT. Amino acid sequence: CASSPLTGQGGKLFF. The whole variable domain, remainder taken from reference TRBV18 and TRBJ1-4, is NAGVMQNPRHLVRRRGQEARLRCSPMKGHSHVYWYRQLPEEGLKFMVYLQKENIIDESGMPKERFSAEFPKEGPSILRIQQVVRGDSAAYFCASSPLTGQGGKLFFGSGTQLSVL.

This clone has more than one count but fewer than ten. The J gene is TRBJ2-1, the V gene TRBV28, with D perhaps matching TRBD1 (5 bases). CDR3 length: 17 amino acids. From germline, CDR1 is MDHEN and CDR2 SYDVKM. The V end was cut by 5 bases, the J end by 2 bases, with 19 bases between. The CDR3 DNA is TGTGCCAGCAGTCCATTATCGGACACCACCACCTACAATGAGCAGTTCTTC. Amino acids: CASSPLSDTTTYNEQFF.

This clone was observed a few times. CDR3: CASGDRGLTGELFF. As DNA, the CDR3 is TGTGCCAGCGGGGACAGGGGGCTCACCGGGGAGCTGTTTTTT. The chain links TRBV7-2 to TRBJ2-2; 12 nucleotides agree with TRBD1. V shed 8 bases and J 4 bases; nucleotides not matched to a gene: 2. This CDR3 is 14 amino acids long. Per germline, CDR1 SGHTA and CDR2 FQGNSA.

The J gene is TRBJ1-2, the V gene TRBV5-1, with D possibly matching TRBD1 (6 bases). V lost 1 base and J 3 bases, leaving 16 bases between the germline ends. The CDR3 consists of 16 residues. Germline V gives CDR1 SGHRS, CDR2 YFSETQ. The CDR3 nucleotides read TGCGCCAGCAGCTTGCCGAGGGGGGGCGCGGACTATGGCTACACCTTC. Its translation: CASSLPRGGADYGYTF.